Below, 22 T cell receptor beta chains from the same sample are listed, as sequenced in a study of shared clonotypes between healthy human individuals. Here immunoSEQ multiplex PCR was the method, and the copy in TCRdb shows in-frame clones only, minus some. The table has some 1 million clones, approximately 68% seen once; the top ten hold about 1.5%. Input material: memory CD4+ T cells sorted from blood. Subset of the sample: CD45RA-negative fraction. These receptor sequences come from a man between 18 and 35 years old in good health.

The chain employs TRBV5-6 and TRBJ1-6; D gene ambiguous. The germline CDR1 and CDR2 sequences are SGHDT and YYEEEE. The germline V and J ends were trimmed by 0 bases and 6 bases, with 10 bases remaining between them. This CDR3 comprises 15 residues. CDR3 DNA: TGTGCCAGCAGCTTGGAGGGAATAGGTAATTCACCCCTCCACTTT. It codes for CASSLEGIGNSPLHF.

This clone has a single count. The chain links TRBV9 to TRBJ1-4; no definite D call. CDR3 length equals 16 residues. The germline V gene has CDR1 SGDLS and CDR2 YYNGEE. Trimming pared 0 bases from V and 2 bases from J, leaving 11 bases between. As DNA, the CDR3 is TGTGCCAGCAGCGTAGGGCCGGGCGGCACTAATGAAAAACTGTTTTTT. This sequence encodes CASSVGPGGTNEKLFF.

This chain connects TRBV2 to TRBJ2-3; D not resolved. Germline V lookup: CDR1 SNHLY, CDR2 FYNNEI. The V gene lost 7 bases and the J gene lost 2 bases, with 7 bases spanning the gap. This CDR3 comprises 12 residues. CDR3 bases: TGTGCCAGCACCCCCATCACAGATACGCAGTATTTT. Its translation is CASTPITDTQYF.

The gene calls are TRBV6-4 and TRBJ1-4; 9 nucleotides line up with TRBD1. The CDR3 is 15 amino acids. Unmatched junction bases numbered 10, after V lost 6 bases and J lost 8 bases. Germline V lookup: CDR1 MRHNA, CDR2 SNTAGT. The CDR3 DNA reads as TGTGCCAGCAGCCTTTCGACAGGGGGGAGCGAAAAACTGTTTTTT. Its protein is CASSLSTGGSEKLFF.

V gene TRBV5-4 combines with J gene TRBJ2-2; 13 bases map to TRBD2. The germline V gene has CDR1 SGHNT and CDR2 YYREEE (reference sequence). CDR3 length: 17 amino acids. The V and J ends lost 2 bases and 3 bases, in that order; junction bases with no gene match: 4. The CDR3 DNA sequence: TGTGCCAGCAGCTTTGGACTAGCGGGGGCCCACACCGGGGAGCTGTTTTTT. Its protein is CASSFGLAGAHTGELFF. Full variable domain (missing parts from reference TRBV5-4 and TRBJ2-2): ETGVTQSPTHLIKTRGQQVTLRCSSQSGHNTVSWYQQALGQGPQFIFQYYREEENGRGNFPPRFSGLQFPNYSSELNVNALELDDSALYLCASSFGLAGAHTGELFFGEGSRLTVL.

This chain joins TRBV19 and TRBJ1-6; 8 nucleotides match TRBD1. CDR1 is LNHDA and CDR2 is SQIVND in the germline V gene (reference sequence). V shed 6 bases and J 0 bases; nucleotides not matched to a gene: 13. The CDR3 covers 19 residues. Here the CDR3 reads CASSRTGTEGGSYNSPLHF. The CDR3 DNA is TGTGCCAGTAGCCGGACAGGGACGGAAGGTGGCTCCTATAATTCACCCCTCCACTTT.

The V call is TRBV6-5, the J call TRBJ1-6; D remains ambiguous. The CDR3 has 15 residues. The V end was cut by 4 bases, the J end by 4 bases, with 11 bases between. Germline V lookup: CDR1 MNHEY, CDR2 SVGAGI. CDR3 sequence reads: CASSSRQPYNSPLHF. The CDR3 nucleotides are TGTGCCAGCAGTTCTAGACAACCTTATAATTCACCCCTCCACTTT.

This chain links TRBV18 with TRBJ2-1, with D unresolved. From germline, CDR1 is KGHSH and CDR2 LQKENI. This CDR3 has 17 amino acids. Trimming removed 3 bases from V and 2 bases from J, with 17 bases in between. The CDR3 bases are TGTGCCAGCTCACCCCGACCTTTGGGCCCTACCTACAATGAGCAGTTCTTC. The encoded protein is CASSPRPLGPTYNEQFF.

As DNA, the CDR3 is TGCGCCAGCAGTAAGGACTCAACGTACGAGCAGTACTTC. Residues: CASSKDSTYEQYF. The V call is TRBV5-1, the J call TRBJ2-7; D perhaps matches TRBD2 (5 bases). CDR3 length: 13 amino acids. Per the germline V gene, CDR1 is SGHRS and CDR2 is YFSETQ. V lost 5 bases, J lost 4 bases, and 13 bases lay in between.

The V and J genes are TRBV7-2 and TRBJ2-3; TRBD2 is a possible D gene (6 bases). V lost 1 base to trimming and J lost 4 bases, with 18 bases between them. The CDR3 is made up of 17 amino acids. Germline lookup yields CDR1 SGHTA and CDR2 FQGNSA. The CDR3 DNA is TGTGCCAGCAGCTTAGGCGGGGCTAGCTTAGTTTCAGATACGCAGTATTTT. It yields the protein CASSLGGASLVSDTQYF.

This chain uses TRBV5-1 with TRBJ2-3, with 9 bases aligning to TRBD2. The CDR3 is 14 amino acids. Per germline, CDR1 SGHRS and CDR2 YFSETQ. J lost 14 bases, V lost 4 bases, and 14 bases had no gene match. The CDR3 is CASSPEVAGARVYF. The CDR3, as DNA: TGCGCCAGCAGCCCAGAGGTAGCGGGGGCCCGGGTGTATTTT.

The CDR3 is CASSVLGTLGELFF. CDR3 DNA: TGTGCCAGCAGCGTGCTGGGGACCTTGGGGGAGCTGTTTTTT. This chain joins TRBV9 and TRBJ2-2; the D gene could be TRBD1 or TRBD2 (5 bases each). V was pared by 2 bases and J by 8 bases, with 13 bases between. This CDR3 is 14 amino acids long. CDR1 and CDR2 (germline): SGDLS, YYNGEE.

The chain uses TRBV5-1 and TRBJ2-7; D uncertain. From germline, CDR1 is SGHRS and CDR2 YFSETQ. Trimming took 0 bases from V and 0 from J, leaving 7 bases between them. The CDR3 totals 14 residues. The DNA of the CDR3 is TGCGCCAGCAGCTTGGACAGAAACTCCTACGAGCAGTACTTC. Protein sequence: CASSLDRNSYEQYF.

CDR3 loop: CASRPLFPSSGAGIEAFF. CDR3 sequence (DNA): TGCGCCAGCAGACCGTTATTTCCATCCTCAGGGGCCGGAATTGAAGCTTTCTTT. The chain combines TRBV5-1 with TRBJ1-1; D perhaps matches TRBD1 (6 bases). Germline V lookup: CDR1 SGHRS, CDR2 YFSETQ. Trimming took off 5 bases at V and 7 bases at J, with 30 bases between the two ends. This CDR3 region has 18 residues.

This clone was observed a handful of times. V and J are TRBV7-6 and TRBJ1-3, with D possibly matching TRBD1 (5 bases). V dropped 1 base and J dropped 5 bases, with 6 bases sitting between them. Germline V gene data show CDR1 as SGHVS and CDR2 as FNYEAQ. This CDR3 spans 13 amino acids. The chain's CDR3 is CASSLEGRNTIYF. CDR3 in DNA: TGTGCCAGCAGCTTAGAGGGGCGAAACACCATATATTTT. Drawing the rest from reference TRBV7-6 and TRBJ1-3, the complete variable domain is GAGVSQSPRYKVTKRGQDVALRCDPISGHVSLYWYRQALGQGPEFLTYFNYEAQQDKSGLPNDRFSAERPEGSISTLTIQRTEQRDSAMYRCASSLEGRNTIYFGEGSWLTVV.

CDR3 amino acids: CASSRGRVGLYEQYF. CDR3 in DNA: TGTGCCAGCAGCCGGGGACGGGTAGGCCTCTACGAGCAGTACTTC. This chain uses TRBV11-2 with TRBJ2-7, with D perhaps given as TRBD1 or TRBD2 (5 bases each). V lost 5 bases, J lost 3 bases, and 17 bases lay in between. Per the germline V gene, CDR1 is SGHAT and CDR2 is FQNNGV. The CDR3 contains 15 residues.

The chain combines TRBV2 with TRBJ1-4, with 7 bases matching TRBD1. Germline CDR1 and CDR2: SNHLY and FYNNEI. Trimming at V came to 7 bases and at J to 8 bases, leaving 13 bases not matched to a gene. There are 15 residues in the CDR3. This CDR3 is CASNPGGVSGEKLFF. In nucleotides, the CDR3 is TGTGCCAGCAATCCAGGGGGAGTAAGTGGGGAAAAACTGTTTTTT.

This clone was seen only a few times. The genes are TRBV21-1 and TRBJ2-7; the table's D call, TRBD2, has no DNA check behind it. TRBV21-1 is tagged as a pseudogene. The CDR3 loop spans 17 amino acids. Here the CDR3 DNA reads TGTGCCAGCAGCAAACTGGGACTAGCGGAGGGGGCCTACGAGCAGTACTTC. This sequence encodes CASSKLGLAEGAYEQYF.

This clone appeared a single time. The rearrangement links TRBV6-5 to TRBJ1-5, with a possible D match to TRBD1 (6 bases). This CDR3 region has 15 residues. Trimming left V 4 bases short and J 2 bases short, with 12 bases between. From germline, CDR1 is MNHEY and CDR2 SVGAGI. The CDR3 DNA reads as TGTGCCAGCAGTTCTGCGGGGGCGGGCAATCAGCCCCAGCATTTT. This gives the protein CASSSAGAGNQPQHF.

The chain combines TRBV5-1 with TRBJ2-1, with 7 bases fitting TRBD2. The CDR3 runs to 15 residues. The trim removed 2 bases at V and 9 bases at J, leaving 11 bases unmatched. Germline CDR1 SGHRS, CDR2 YFSETQ. The CDR3 sequence is CASSFGQRGPSEQFF. CDR3 DNA sequence: TGCGCCAGCAGCTTCGGCCAGCGGGGCCCCAGTGAGCAGTTCTTC.

The chain joins TRBV10-3 to TRBJ1-1, with D uncertain. The CDR3 has 13 residues. From germline, CDR1 is ENHRY and CDR2 SYGVKD. Deletions cut 1 base from V and 10 bases from J, with 13 bases between. CDR3 sequence: CAISEFGDVGAFF. The CDR3 region has the DNA TGTGCCATCAGTGAGTTTGGGGATGTAGGAGCTTTCTTT.

The V call is TRBV4-3, the J call TRBJ2-7; possibly TRBD2 for D (5 bases). There are 15 residues in the CDR3. Germline CDR1 and CDR2: LGHNA and YSLEER. Trimming removed 0 bases from V and 7 bases from J, with 16 bases in between. The CDR3 DNA is TGCGCCAGCAGCCAAGATAGAGGGTCCCTGGGAGAGCAGTACTTC. As protein: CASSQDRGSLGEQYF.